These 22 T cell receptor beta chains were sequenced from one sample in a study of siplizumab effects on memory and regulatory T cells. No antigen has been identified for these receptors. Sequencing used immunoSEQ multiplex PCR; TCRdb keeps in-frame clones, though not all of them. The table includes 4,000 to 5,000 clones, 45% to 55% detected once. The authors cocultured the mixed lymphocyte reaction cells at 37 degrees C for over 5 days. Sequencing was performed on CFSE-low (dividing) CD4+ T cells sorted from an allogeneic mixed lymphocyte reaction. The receptor set was obtained from a human donor in good health; the cells came from an allogeneic mixed lymphocyte reaction. Some clones in this sample may be carry-over from other donors' samples.

This chain joins TRBV7-9 and TRBJ2-5, with 10 nucleotides matching TRBD2. CDR1 SEHNR and CDR2 FQNEAQ come from the germline V gene (reference sequence). The CDR3 contains 15 residues. The V segment lost 3 bases and the J segment 2 bases; nucleotides outside the gene matches: 3. The CDR3: CASSFSLAGQETQYF. The DNA for the CDR3 is TGTGCCAGCAGCTTTTCACTAGCGGGACAAGAGACCCAGTACTTC.

The rearrangement links TRBV6-1 to TRBJ1-1; no reliable D call. CDR1 and CDR2 from the germline V gene are MNHNS and SASEGT. The CDR3 covers 15 residues. Trimming pared 6 bases from V and 3 bases from J, leaving 17 bases between. This CDR3 reads CASSFTRSLDTEAFF. In nucleotides, the CDR3 is TGTGCCAGCAGCTTTACACGGTCCCTCGACACTGAAGCTTTCTTT.

This clone has only a few counts. This chain links TRBV18 with TRBJ1-1; TRBD1 might be the D (5 bases). The CDR3 is 14 residues long. V gave up 2 bases and J gave up 2 bases, with 9 bases separating them. CDR1 KGHSH and CDR2 LQKENI come from the germline V gene. The CDR3 sequence: CASSPLTANTEAFF. DNA for the CDR3: TGTGCCAGCTCACCATTGACAGCCAACACTGAAGCTTTCTTT.

This chain connects TRBV2 to TRBJ1-5; D call uncertain. CDR1 SNHLY and CDR2 FYNNEI come from the germline V gene. The CDR3 totals 14 residues. V was shortened by 8 bases and J by 0 bases, with 11 bases between the two germline ends. DNA for the CDR3: TGTGCCAGCGCCCGAGAATATAGCAATCAGCCCCAGCATTTT. Translated, it gives CASAREYSNQPQHF.

V gene TRBV7-9 combines with J gene TRBJ2-7, with a tentative D call TRBD1 (5 bases). Trimming took off 2 bases at V and 2 bases at J, with 7 bases between the two ends. There are 13 residues in the CDR3. Germline CDR1 is SEHNR and CDR2 is FQNEAQ (reference sequence). CDR3 in amino acids: CASSLTQAYEQYF. The CDR3, as DNA: TGTGCCAGCAGCTTAACACAGGCCTACGAGCAGTACTTC.

This clone turned up a few times. The chain carries TRBV6-1 and TRBJ1-1, with D uncertain. Trimming left V 7 bases short and J 0 bases short, with 3 bases between. The germline V gene encodes CDR1 MNHNS and CDR2 SASEGT. The CDR3 consists of 11 residues. The DNA for the CDR3 is TGTGCCAGCATACTGAACACTGAAGCTTTCTTT. Residues: CASILNTEAFF.

V is TRBV6-5 and J is TRBJ2-1; 10 bases line up with TRBD2. V shed 2 bases, J shed 9 bases, and the junction held 7 bases outside the gene matches. Germline CDR1 is MNHEY and CDR2 is SVGAGI. CDR3 length: 15 amino acids. DNA of the CDR3: TGTGCCAGCAGTTACGAGCGGGGGGGCCTCAGTGAGCAGTTCTTC. Its protein product is CASSYERGGLSEQFF.

The J gene is TRBJ2-5, the V gene TRBV5-1; maybe TRBD2 (6 bases). This CDR3 contains 15 residues. Germline assignment: CDR1 SGHRS and CDR2 YFSETQ. The V end lost 3 bases, the J end lost 7 bases, and 19 bases lay between the germline ends. CDR3 DNA: TGCGCCAGCAGCTCGATAACTAGCACTTTAGGGACCCAGTACTTC. Amino acids: CASSSITSTLGTQYF.

The CDR3 DNA reads as TGTGCCAGCAGGCCTGGGGACTGCTCTGGGGCCAACGTCCTGACTTTC. It is translated as CASRPGDCSGANVLTF. The J gene is TRBJ2-6, the V gene TRBV21-1; TRBD2, as called in the table, went unchecked against the DNA. TRBV21-1 is labeled a pseudogene. CDR3 size: 16 residues.

The rearrangement links TRBV6-1 to TRBJ2-5; D assignment may be TRBD1 or TRBD2 (5 bases each). Germline values: CDR1 MNHNS, CDR2 SASEGT. Trimming cost V 6 bases and J 4 bases, with 15 bases left between them. The CDR3 consists of 14 residues. The CDR3 bases are TGTGCCAGCAGAAGCCGGGGCCATGGAGAGACCCAGTACTTC. It codes for CASRSRGHGETQYF.

This clone was counted only a few times. The chain combines TRBV10-3 with TRBJ2-7; D is undetermined. Trimming cost V 2 bases and J 3 bases, with 11 bases left between them. This CDR3 region has 14 residues. The germline CDR1 and CDR2 sequences are ENHRY and SYGVKD. The CDR3 sequence is CAISEVTTLYEQYF. The CDR3 DNA is TGTGCCATCAGTGAGGTCACGACTCTCTACGAGCAGTACTTC.

The chain combines TRBV4-1 with TRBJ1-1; maybe TRBD1 (5 bases). The CDR3 consists of 18 residues. Per the germline V gene, CDR1 is MGHRA and CDR2 is YSYEKL. V was trimmed by 0 bases and J by 3 bases, leaving 20 bases between them. CDR3 amino acids: CASSQEGAVIGVDTEAFF. CDR3 nucleotides: TGCGCCAGCAGCCAAGAAGGGGCGGTTATCGGGGTGGACACTGAAGCTTTCTTT.

This clone has a handful of counts. This sequence joins TRBV7-9 and TRBJ1-2, with 11 nucleotides matching TRBD1. Trimming cost V 6 bases and J 4 bases; bases outside gene matches: 10. This CDR3 contains 16 residues. Germline V gives CDR1 SEHNR, CDR2 FQNEAQ (reference sequence). CDR3 sequence (DNA): TGTGCCAGCAGTTCCACCTCCGGGACAGGGGGCTATGGCTACACCTTC. Translated: CASSSTSGTGGYGYTF.

The chain combines TRBV5-4 with TRBJ2-5; 9 bases agree with TRBD1. V lost 0 bases, J lost 4 bases, and 4 bases stayed unmatched. Looked up from germline, CDR1 is SGHNT and CDR2 is YYREEE (reference sequence). The CDR3 has 15 residues. In nucleotides, the CDR3 is TGTGCCAGCAGCTTGGACAGGGGGCTTGTAGAGACCCAGTACTTC. Encoded protein: CASSLDRGLVETQYF.

The count of this clone is one. The chain carries TRBV7-2 and TRBJ2-2; TRBD2 is a possible D gene (5 bases). CDR1 and CDR2 (germline): SGHTA, FQGNSA. This CDR3 is built from 16 residues. Trimming removed 3 bases at V and 4 bases at J, with 15 bases between. DNA for the CDR3: TGTGCCAGCAGCTTTTCCGGGCTACGGGGCACCGGGGAGCTGTTTTTT. This translates into CASSFSGLRGTGELFF.

This sequence joins TRBV9 and TRBJ2-1; 15 bases map to TRBD2. V lost 0 bases to trimming and J lost 7 bases; unmatched junction nucleotides: 2. Germline values: CDR1 SGDLS, CDR2 YYNGEE. The CDR3 covers 16 residues. The CDR3: CASSVGGLAGGNEQFF. The CDR3 coding sequence is TGTGCCAGCAGCGTAGGGGGACTAGCGGGAGGAAATGAGCAGTTCTTC.

V usage is TRBV2 and J usage is TRBJ1-2, with D tentatively TRBD1 (6 bases). Germline CDR1 is SNHLY and CDR2 is FYNNEI. The CDR3 sequence is 13 residues long. The V end lost 10 bases, the J end lost 6 bases, and 18 bases lay between the germline ends. As DNA, the CDR3 is TGTGCCACCACTGAGGGGGGATGGGATGGCTACACCTTC. Translated, it gives CATTEGGWDGYTF.

J is TRBJ2-1 and V is TRBV5-1; no clear D gene. Germline V gene data show CDR1 as SGHRS and CDR2 as YFSETQ. This CDR3 has 14 residues. The V end was cut by 4 bases, the J end by 3 bases, with 11 bases between. CDR3 protein: CASSAVEFYNEQFF. CDR3 DNA sequence: TGCGCCAGCAGCGCTGTAGAATTCTACAATGAGCAGTTCTTC.

This clone occurred a few times. The gene calls are TRBV4-1 and TRBJ2-7, with D perhaps assigned TRBD1 or TRBD2 (5 bases each). V lost 4 bases, J lost 7 bases, and 23 bases lay in between. The germline gives CDR1 MGHRA, CDR2 YSYEKL. This CDR3 has 16 amino acids. Here the CDR3 reads CASSLNPGPNVVEQYF. The CDR3 DNA is TGCGCCAGCAGCCTAAACCCGGGACCGAACGTGGTGGAGCAGTACTTC.

This clone was detected only a few times. The V gene is TRBV6-6, the J gene TRBJ1-1; D is uncertain. Between the trimmed V and J ends, which lost 4 bases and 1 base, there was a span of 1 base. This CDR3 spans 11 amino acids. CDR1 MNHNY and CDR2 SVGAGI come from the germline V gene (reference sequence). Here the CDR3 reads CASSSNTEAFF. The DNA of the CDR3 is TGTGCCAGCAGTTCGAACACTGAAGCTTTCTTT.

The J gene is TRBJ2-1, the V gene TRBV12-5; TRBD2 agrees at 14 bases. Trimming cost V 0 bases and J 9 bases; bases outside gene matches: 7. Germline values: CDR1 LGHNT, CDR2 FRNRAP. The CDR3 spans 17 residues. The CDR3 region is CASGLVLGLAGGLEQFF. In DNA, the CDR3 is TGTGCTAGTGGTTTGGTACTAGGACTAGCGGGAGGTCTTGAGCAGTTCTTC.

The chain recombines TRBV18 with TRBJ2-3; TRBD2 matches at 8 bases. Looked up from germline, CDR1 is KGHSH and CDR2 is LQKENI. This CDR3 region has 17 residues. With V trimmed by 3 bases and J by 2 bases, 10 bases remained unmatched. The CDR3 protein is CASSPFASGGTTDTQYF. DNA for the CDR3: TGTGCCAGCTCACCCTTCGCCAGCGGGGGAACCACAGATACGCAGTATTTT.